The following is a T cell receptor (beta chain) sequence with its context. As yet, its antigen is unknown. Reverse transcribing all isolated RNA meant expressed TCRB transcripts were sequenced. The method was immunoSEQ multiplex PCR; TCRdb's version includes in-frame clones alone and lacks a portion of them. The sample yields 860,000 or so clones, roughly 17% seen once. This sample is part of a study of beta chain features in type 1 diabetes. General observations from the study: In cDNA sequencing, cells with high TCR expression could be over-represented. The study left unresolved whether HLA type influences TCRB rearrangement. Fewer junction insertions and more nucleotide deletions appeared in type 1 diabetes patients.

The CDR3 is 15 residues long. Trimming stripped 3 bases from V and 8 bases from J, with 17 bases between. Germline V gene lookup returns CDR1 KGHSH and CDR2 LQKENI. The specimen was naive CD4+ T cells from blood. The clonotype was recovered from a woman in her late teens or twenties in good health. The chain joins TRBV18 to TRBJ2-1; either TRBD1 or TRBD2 may supply D (6 bases each). CDR3 sequence (DNA): TGTGCCAGCTCACCCGGGGGCCCCCGCGTCTATGAGCAGTTCTTC. It encodes CASSPGGPRVYEQFF.